A single sample is the source of the 9 T cell receptor beta chains below, sequenced in a study of blood T cell repertoires in COVID-19 (dated by TCRdb to 2018 to 2020). The library was produced with the immunoSEQ multiplex PCR assay. The clones in this table, taken by TCRdb from immuneACCESS, are in-frame only. Not every clone is retained; where verified, under half of the shortfall comes from an unresolved V gene, and the cause of the rest is unknown. The sample has approximately 150,000 clones on record, approximately 88% of them singletons. Jointly, the top ten make up approximately 5.1% of the sample. The sequenced sample consisted of PBMCs or T cells enriched from blood (not recorded which). The receptors shown here come from a man aged 65-85 years who had been exposed to COVID-19.

The J gene is TRBJ2-1, the V gene TRBV5-1, with 9 nucleotides matching TRBD1. This CDR3 is 16 amino acids long. Germline V gene lookup returns CDR1 SGHRS and CDR2 YFSETQ. V was pared by 3 bases and J by 7 bases, with 11 bases of the junction left unmatched. The CDR3 DNA sequence: TGCGCCAGCAGCTCCTGGGACAGGGAATTTTCGAATGAGCAGTTCTTC. Translation: CASSSWDREFSNEQFF.

The gene calls are TRBV28 and TRBJ1-2; D is undetermined. Trimming removed 5 bases at V and 5 bases at J, with 12 bases between. Germline values: CDR1 MDHEN, CDR2 SYDVKM. The CDR3 runs 13 residues. CDR3 bases: TGTGCCAGCAGTGCTGACAACGTTTATGGCTACACCTTC. This sequence encodes CASSADNVYGYTF.

The CDR3, as DNA: TGCGCCAGCAGCTCGGGGAAAGGGAACGAGCAGTACTTC. Translation: CASSSGKGNEQYF. The chain links TRBV5-1 to TRBJ2-7, with a tentative D call TRBD2 (5 bases). The CDR3 length is 13 residues. V gave up 3 bases and J gave up 5 bases, with 12 bases separating them. Germline CDR1 reads SGHRS; CDR2 reads YFSETQ.

The V gene is TRBV30, the J gene TRBJ1-6; D perhaps matches TRBD1 (5 bases). The germline CDR1 and CDR2 sequences are GTSNPN and SVGIG (reference sequence). The CDR3 consists of 15 residues. Trimming left V 0 bases short and J 9 bases short, with 15 bases between. The CDR3 spells CAWSVIGGLGSPLHF. DNA of the CDR3: TGTGCCTGGAGTGTAATCGGGGGTCTGGGTTCACCCCTCCACTTT.

V is TRBV6-2 or TRBV6-3 and J is TRBJ2-3; 11 bases line up with TRBD2. This CDR3 region has 17 residues. The V gene's germline CDR1 is MNHEY and CDR2 SVGEGT. The V segment lost 2 bases and the J segment 2 bases; nucleotides outside the gene matches: 6. The CDR3 nucleotides read TGTGCCAGCAGTTACGGGGCTAGCGGGGGGCTCACAGATACGCAGTATTTT. This translates into CASSYGASGGLTDTQYF.

As DNA, the CDR3 is TGTGCCAGCAGCGCCGAACCGGGGGGAAGCTATGGCTACACCTTC. This codes for CASSAEPGGSYGYTF. V gene TRBV9 combines with J gene TRBJ1-2; weak D call: TRBD1 (5 bases). The CDR3 spans 15 residues. Trimming left V 3 bases short and J 4 bases short, with 16 bases between. The V gene's germline CDR1 is SGDLS and CDR2 YYNGEE.

The chain has TRBV7-8 and TRBJ2-5; 15 positions match TRBD2. This CDR3 has 16 amino acids. With V trimmed by 5 bases and J by 4 bases, 5 bases remained unmatched. The germline CDR1 and CDR2 sequences are SGHVS and FQNEAQ. CDR3 region: CASSLGGLAGGETQYF. The CDR3 region has the DNA TGTGCCAGCAGCCTCGGGGGACTAGCGGGAGGAGAGACCCAGTACTTC.

CDR3 residues: CASSNWGDTEAFF. The CDR3 DNA sequence: TGTGCCAGCAGTAACTGGGGGGACACTGAAGCTTTCTTT. The gene calls are TRBV28 and TRBJ1-1; D is possibly TRBD1 (5 bases). Germline CDR1 reads MDHEN; CDR2 reads SYDVKM. This CDR3 is 13 amino acids long. V was shortened by 5 bases and J by 3 bases, with 10 bases between the two germline ends. Combining the CDR3 with reference TRBV28 and TRBJ1-1 gives the whole variable domain DVKVTQSSRYLVKRTGEKVFLECVQDMDHENMFWYRQDPGLGLRLIYFSYDVKMKEKGDIPEGYSVSREKKERFSLILESASTNQTSMYLCASSNWGDTEAFFGQGTRLTVV.

V usage is TRBV9 and J usage is TRBJ1-1; weak D call: TRBD1 (5 bases). This CDR3 comprises 15 residues. CDR1 is SGDLS, CDR2 YYNGEE, per germline. With 4 bases removed from V and 3 bases from J, the gap between germline ends came to 16 bases. The CDR3 DNA is TGTGCCAGCAGCCTTAGCGGGGACCGAGACACTGAAGCTTTCTTT. Translated: CASSLSGDRDTEAFF.